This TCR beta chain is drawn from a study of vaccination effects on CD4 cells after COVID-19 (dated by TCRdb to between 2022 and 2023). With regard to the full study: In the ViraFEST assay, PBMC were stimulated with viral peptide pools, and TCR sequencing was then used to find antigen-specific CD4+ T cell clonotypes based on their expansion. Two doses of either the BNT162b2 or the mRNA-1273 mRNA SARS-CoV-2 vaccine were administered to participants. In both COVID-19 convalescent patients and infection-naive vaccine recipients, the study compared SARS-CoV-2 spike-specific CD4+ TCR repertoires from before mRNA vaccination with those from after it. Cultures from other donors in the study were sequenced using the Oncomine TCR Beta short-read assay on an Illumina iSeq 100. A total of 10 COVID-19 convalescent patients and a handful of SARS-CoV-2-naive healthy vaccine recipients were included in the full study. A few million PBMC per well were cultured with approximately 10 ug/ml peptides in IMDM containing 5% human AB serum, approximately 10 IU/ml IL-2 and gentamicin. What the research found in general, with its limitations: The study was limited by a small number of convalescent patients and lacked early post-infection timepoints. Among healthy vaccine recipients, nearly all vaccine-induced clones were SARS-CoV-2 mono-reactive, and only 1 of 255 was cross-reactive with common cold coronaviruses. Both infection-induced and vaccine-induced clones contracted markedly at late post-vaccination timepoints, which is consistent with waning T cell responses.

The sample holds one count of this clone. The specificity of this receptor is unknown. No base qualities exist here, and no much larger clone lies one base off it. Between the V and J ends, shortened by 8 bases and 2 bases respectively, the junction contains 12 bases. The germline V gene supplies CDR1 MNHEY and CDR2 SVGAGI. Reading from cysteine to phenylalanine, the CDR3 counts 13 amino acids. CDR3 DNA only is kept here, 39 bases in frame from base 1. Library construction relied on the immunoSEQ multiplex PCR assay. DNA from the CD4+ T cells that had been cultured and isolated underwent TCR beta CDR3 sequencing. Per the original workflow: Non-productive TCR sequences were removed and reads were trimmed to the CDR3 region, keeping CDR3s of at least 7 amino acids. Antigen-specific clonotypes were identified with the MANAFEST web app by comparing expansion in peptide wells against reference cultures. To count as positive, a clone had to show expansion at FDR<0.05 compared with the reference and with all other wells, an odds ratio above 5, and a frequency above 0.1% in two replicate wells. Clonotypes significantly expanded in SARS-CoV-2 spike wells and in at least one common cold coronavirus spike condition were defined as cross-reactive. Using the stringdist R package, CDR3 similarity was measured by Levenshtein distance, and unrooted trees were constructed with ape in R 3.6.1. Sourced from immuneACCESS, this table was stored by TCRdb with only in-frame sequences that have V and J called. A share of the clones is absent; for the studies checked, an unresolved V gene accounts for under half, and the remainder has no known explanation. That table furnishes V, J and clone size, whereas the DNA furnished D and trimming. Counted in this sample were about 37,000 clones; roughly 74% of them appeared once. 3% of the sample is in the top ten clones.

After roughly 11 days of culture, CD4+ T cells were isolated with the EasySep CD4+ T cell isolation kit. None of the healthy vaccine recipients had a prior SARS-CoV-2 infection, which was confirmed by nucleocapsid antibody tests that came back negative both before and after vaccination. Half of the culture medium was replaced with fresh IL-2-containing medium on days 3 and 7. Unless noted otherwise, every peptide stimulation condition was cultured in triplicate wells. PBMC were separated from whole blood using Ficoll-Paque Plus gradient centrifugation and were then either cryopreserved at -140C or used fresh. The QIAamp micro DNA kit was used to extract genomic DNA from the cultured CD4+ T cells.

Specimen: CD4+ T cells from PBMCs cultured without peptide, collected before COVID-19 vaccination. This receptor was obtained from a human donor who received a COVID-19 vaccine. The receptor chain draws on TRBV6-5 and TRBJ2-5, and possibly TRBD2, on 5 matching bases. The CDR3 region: CASRRTGQETQYF. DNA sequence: TGTGCCAGCCGACGAACGGGGCAAGAGACCCAGTACTTC.